These 8 T cell receptor beta chains came from one sample sequenced in a study of cytomegalovirus exposure and HLA in healthy donors. The PCR used 60 Vbeta and 13 Jbeta primers. Assay used: immunoSEQ multiplex PCR; TCRdb lists only in-frame clones, some missing. This sample carries about 140,000 clones, with under 2.5% going to the ten biggest clones. Sequenced sample: PBMCs. These receptors were obtained from a woman between 18 and 30 years old in good health and CMV-seronegative.

The gene calls are TRBV6-6 and TRBJ2-3; no clear D gene. Deletions cut 4 bases from V and 3 bases from J, with 8 bases between. CDR3 length: 13 residues. Germline CDR1 is MNHNY and CDR2 is SVGAGI (reference sequence). CDR3 amino acids: CASSLQSTDTQYF. CDR3 in DNA: TGTGCCAGCAGTTTACAGTCTACAGATACGCAGTATTTT.

The chain combines TRBV6-5 with TRBJ2-6, with D possibly matching TRBD1 (5 bases). Trimming took off 6 bases at V and 0 bases at J, with 9 bases between the two ends. This CDR3 is 15 amino acids long. Germline values: CDR1 MNHEY, CDR2 SVGAGI. In DNA form, the CDR3 reads TGTGCCAGCAGCATGACAGACTCTGGGGCCAACGTCCTGACTTTC. Translating it yields CASSMTDSGANVLTF.

The V call is TRBV11-2, the J call TRBJ2-5; TRBD2 agrees at 9 bases. The CDR3 has 16 residues. Germline CDR1 SGHAT, CDR2 FQNNGV. V shed 5 bases and J 1 base; nucleotides not matched to a gene: 8. The CDR3 nucleotides are TGTGCCAGCAGCCCCTCCACACTAGCGGGCCAAGAGACCCAGTACTTC. Encoded protein: CASSPSTLAGQETQYF.

CDR3 bases: TGTGCCAGCAGTTGGACAGGCAGGGGCGAGCAGTACTTC. This translates into CASSWTGRGEQYF. V gene TRBV6-5 combines with J gene TRBJ2-7, with 7 bases fitting TRBD1. Germline V gene data show CDR1 as MNHEY and CDR2 as SVGAGI. The CDR3 spans 13 residues. After removal of 4 bases from V and 6 bases from J, the junction contained 6 bases not matched to a gene.

The J gene is TRBJ2-1, the V gene TRBV30, with 9 bases that match TRBD2. The CDR3 totals 13 residues. Germline trimming cut 6 bases from V and 6 bases from J; bases unmatched to any gene: 6. From germline, CDR1 is GTSNPN and CDR2 SVGIG (reference sequence). The CDR3 region is CACLAGAFNEQFF. The CDR3 nucleotides read TGTGCCTGTTTAGCGGGAGCCTTCAATGAGCAGTTCTTC. Full variable domain (rest looked up from reference TRBV30 and TRBJ2-1): SQTIHQWPATLVQPVGSPLSLECTVEGTSNPNLYWYRQAAGRGLQLLFYSVGIGQISSEVPQNLSASRPQDRQFILSSKKLLLSDSGFYLCACLAGAFNEQFFGPGTRLTVL.

The chain employs TRBV18 and TRBJ2-1; D is unclear. This CDR3 is 14 amino acids long. The germline V gene has CDR1 KGHSH and CDR2 LQKENI. Trimming shortened V by 3 bases and J by 7 bases, and 13 bases separated the two germline ends. The CDR3 is CASSPRGSRNEQFF. CDR3 sequence (DNA): TGTGCCAGCTCACCCCGTGGTTCGAGAAATGAGCAGTTCTTC.

The chain has TRBV4-2 and TRBJ1-3; D ambiguous. Germline values: CDR1 LGHNA, CDR2 YNFKEQ. The CDR3 length is 15 residues. V shed 1 base and J shed 0 bases, with 7 bases lying between them. CDR3 coding DNA: TGTGCCAGCAGCCAAGTCTCCTTCTCTGGAAACACCATATATTTT. Protein: CASSQVSFSGNTIYF.

V is TRBV11-3 and J is TRBJ1-5, with TRBD1 identical over 9 bases. CDR1 is SGHNT and CDR2 is YENEEA in the germline V gene. The V gene end was trimmed by 3 bases and the J gene end by 6 bases; junction bases not matched to a gene: 0. The CDR3 is made up of 13 amino acids. This CDR3 reads CASSLDRGQPQHF. The DNA of the CDR3 is TGTGCCAGCAGCTTGGACAGGGGTCAGCCCCAGCATTTT.